Below, 27 T cell receptor beta chains from the same sample are listed, as sequenced in a study of identical twins. TCRdb re-derived calls from the 5' RACE reads in MiXCR, one entry per CDR3 protein. Of around 690,000 distinct CDR3 sequences listed, around 20% are singletons. This sample also belongs to another study, concerning T cells expressing NK-cell markers.

Material for sequencing was PBMCs. The receptors come from a woman younger than 35 in good health.

This clonotype was observed a handful of times. The gene calls are TRBV6-5 and TRBJ2-5; 7 positions agree with TRBD1. This CDR3 is built from 16 residues. Germline V lookup: CDR1 MNHEY, CDR2 SVGAGI. V shed 5 bases, J shed 2 bases, and the junction held 11 bases outside the gene matches. The DNA for the CDR3 is TGTGCCAGCAGTGTCCTCGACAGGGCTTCACAAGAGACCCAGTACTTC. This sequence encodes CASSVLDRASQETQYF.

This chain uses TRBV20-1 with TRBJ2-1, with D tentatively TRBD1 (6 bases). This CDR3 spans 14 amino acids. The germline CDR1 and CDR2 sequences are DFQATT and SNEGSKA (reference sequence). CDR3 residues: CSGGSQGSNNEQFF. In nucleotides, the CDR3 is TGCAGCGGAGGTAGTCAGGGGTCCAACAATGAGCAGTTCTTC.

The chain has TRBV19 and TRBJ2-1; 7 nucleotides align to TRBD2. Germline V gives CDR1 LNHDA, CDR2 SQIVND (reference sequence). The length of the CDR3 is 15 residues. With 5 bases clipped from V and 3 bases from J, the junction kept 7 bases outside the gene matches. CDR3 sequence reads: CASSLRSGIYNEQFF. The CDR3 DNA follows: TGTGCCAGTAGTTTAAGAAGCGGGATCTACAATGAGCAGTTCTTC.

The chain employs TRBV7-9 and TRBJ2-3; tentative D call: TRBD2 (5 bases). Germline V CDR1 and CDR2: SEHNR, FQNEAQ (reference sequence). V was clipped by 6 bases and J by 5 bases, with 18 bases between them. This CDR3 is 15 amino acids long. The CDR3 loop reads CASSSQMRTGDTQYF. CDR3 bases: TGTGCCAGCAGTTCCCAGATGCGGACTGGAGATACGCAGTATTTT.

The chain recombines TRBV5-1 with TRBJ2-3; TRBD2 might be the D (7 bases). The CDR3 sequence is 16 residues long. Germline assignment: CDR1 SGHRS and CDR2 YFSETQ. The V and J ends lost 1 base and 2 bases respectively, with 14 bases between them. CDR3 amino acids: CASSLSGGGLTDTQYF. The CDR3 DNA sequence: TGCGCCAGCAGCTTGTCGGGCGGGGGCCTCACAGATACGCAGTATTTT.

This clonotype turned up a few times. This chain uses TRBV10-2 with TRBJ2-1, with D possibly being TRBD1 (5 bases). V lost 6 bases, J lost 0 bases, and 15 bases lay in between. The CDR3 has 16 amino acids. Germline CDR1 and CDR2: WSHSY and SAAADI. In nucleotides, the CDR3 is TGCGCCAGCAGCACCAGACAGCTAAGCTCCTACAATGAGCAGTTCTTC. Translation gives CASSTRQLSSYNEQFF.

Concerning this clonotype itself: The junction departs from the called germline gene at one end, perhaps through a read error. The rearrangement links TRBV3-1 to TRBJ2-5; unclear D gene. Germline loops: CDR1 LGHDT, CDR2 YNNKEL (reference sequence). The CDR3 consists of 14 residues. Here the CDR3 DNA reads TGTGCCAGCAGCCAACTTAGCCATCAAGGGACCCAGTACTTC. Its translation is CASSQLSHQGTQYF.

The chain uses TRBV25-1 and TRBJ2-5; D gene unclear. This CDR3 has 11 residues. Germline V gene sequence: CDR1 MGHDK, CDR2 SYGVNS. The ends were cut back, 5 bases at V and 5 bases at J, with 6 bases in the middle. CDR3 sequence reads: CASSIRETQYF. In nucleotides, the CDR3 is TGTGCCAGCAGTATTAGGGAGACCCAGTACTTC.

This clonotype was seen a few times. DNA of the CDR3: TGCAGTGCTAGAGTAGACAAGAACTATGGCTACACCTTC. Its protein is CSARVDKNYGYTF. V is TRBV20-1 and J is TRBJ1-2; the D is unclear. The ends were cut back, 1 base at V and 2 bases at J, with 8 bases in the middle. This CDR3 has 13 amino acids. The germline CDR1 and CDR2 sequences are DFQATT and SNEGSKA (reference sequence).

This clonotype was found a few times. A clone one base away is much larger, so this may be a read error. CDR3 nucleotide sequence: TGTGCCAGCAAGCGGAGCACTGAAGCTTTCTTT. Translated, it gives CASKRSTEAFF. J is TRBJ1-1 and V is TRBV6-2 or TRBV6-3; D remains unclear. The germline gives CDR1 MNHEY, CDR2 SVGEGT. The CDR3 sequence is 11 residues long. V was trimmed by 7 bases and J by 4 bases, leaving 7 bases between them.

This clonotype was observed a single time. This chain links TRBV7-9 with TRBJ2-5; D not certain. Germline CDR1 reads SEHNR; CDR2 reads FQNEAQ (reference sequence). Trimming pared 2 bases from V and 5 bases from J, leaving 12 bases between. The CDR3 is 14 amino acids. The CDR3 sequence is CASSLWQSGETQYF. The CDR3 DNA reads as TGTGCCAGCAGCTTATGGCAGTCCGGGGAGACCCAGTACTTC.

This clonotype was seen a few times. V gene TRBV20-1 combines with J gene TRBJ2-7; TRBD2 might be the D (5 bases). The CDR3 runs 14 residues. The germline V gene has CDR1 DFQATT and CDR2 SNEGSKA (reference sequence). The V gene lost 1 base and the J gene lost 3 bases, with 13 bases spanning the gap. CDR3 residues: CSARGADGVYEQYF. The CDR3 DNA reads as TGCAGTGCTAGAGGAGCGGACGGGGTCTACGAGCAGTACTTC.

The chain links TRBV7-9 to TRBJ2-7, with D unclear. The CDR3 sequence is 14 residues long. Trimming removed 5 bases from V and 2 bases from J, with 13 bases in between. Germline CDR1 SEHNR, CDR2 FQNEAQ (reference sequence). In DNA form, the CDR3 reads TGTGCCAGCAGCGCCCCCGTTGAGGCCTACGAGCAGTACTTC. This gives the protein CASSAPVEAYEQYF.

The V gene is TRBV2, the J gene TRBJ2-1; 13 bases are a match to TRBD2. Germline V CDR1 and CDR2: SNHLY, FYNNEI. There are 16 residues in the CDR3. With V trimmed by 6 bases and J by 3 bases, 5 bases remained unmatched. Here the CDR3 DNA reads TGTGCCAGCAGGATGACTAGCGGGGGGTTCTACAATGAGCAGTTCTTC. As protein: CASRMTSGGFYNEQFF.

The chain uses TRBV27 and TRBJ1-6, with a weak D call TRBD1 (6 bases). The CDR3 consists of 15 residues. Germline V CDR1 and CDR2: MNHEY, SMNVEV (reference sequence). Between the trimmed V and J ends, which lost 5 bases and 7 bases, there was a span of 15 bases. The CDR3 DNA follows: TGTGCCAGCAGTCCGGTGGACAGACCGAATTCACCCCTCCACTTT. It yields the protein CASSPVDRPNSPLHF.

This clonotype was detected a few times. V and J are TRBV20-1 and TRBJ1-4; a weak D match, TRBD1 (5 bases). CDR3 length: 12 residues. V was pared by 3 bases and J by 5 bases, with 7 bases between. Germline V lookup: CDR1 DFQATT, CDR2 SNEGSKA (reference sequence). This chain's CDR3 is CSARWGNEKLFF. Here the CDR3 DNA reads TGCAGTGCTAGGTGGGGGAATGAAAAACTGTTTTTT.

The rearrangement joins TRBV5-1 to TRBJ1-3, with D perhaps matching TRBD1 (5 bases). The CDR3 is 14 residues long. Germline V gene sequence: CDR1 SGHRS, CDR2 YFSETQ. The V end lost 4 bases, the J end lost 3 bases, and 11 bases lay between the germline ends. The CDR3 loop reads CASSMTDGGNTIYF. CDR3 nucleotide sequence: TGCGCCAGCAGCATGACAGACGGTGGAAACACCATATATTTT.

This clonotype was counted ten times or more. The chain couples TRBV20-1 to TRBJ2-5; no firm D call. This CDR3 contains 11 residues. Germline CDR1 and CDR2: DFQATT and SNEGSKA (reference sequence). V was pared by 6 bases and J by 5 bases, with 10 bases between. The CDR3 sequence: CSASTWETQYF. The CDR3 region has the DNA TGCAGTGCCAGCACGTGGGAGACCCAGTACTTC.

In regard to this clonotype: Being one base from a much bigger clone, this may be a read error. The chain couples TRBV6-2 or TRBV6-3 to TRBJ1-1, with no clear D. Germline V gene sequence: CDR1 MNHEY, CDR2 SVGEGT. The V end was cut by 7 bases, the J end by 1 base, with 7 bases between. The CDR3 loop spans 12 amino acids. Here the CDR3 DNA reads TGTGCCAGCACCGCCTGGAACACTGAAGCTTTCTTT. This codes for CASTAWNTEAFF.

This clonotype was counted ten times or more. The V gene is TRBV7-2, the J gene TRBJ1-2; D is ambiguous. The germline gives CDR1 SGHTA, CDR2 FQGNSA. V dropped 2 bases and J dropped 4 bases, with 14 bases sitting between them. CDR3 length equals 15 residues. The chain's CDR3 is CASSLSIRSFYGYTF. CDR3 nucleotides: TGTGCCAGCAGCTTAAGTATCAGGAGCTTCTATGGCTACACCTTC.

This clonotype was seen many times. The rearrangement joins TRBV7-9 to TRBJ2-1; D is uncertain. CDR3 size: 13 residues. With 10 bases removed from V and 4 bases from J, the gap between germline ends came to 14 bases. Germline V gene data show CDR1 as SEHNR and CDR2 as FQNEAQ (reference sequence). The CDR3 region has the DNA TGTGCCACCGCCGTTAAGGTTTACAATGAGCAGTTCTTC. Translating gives CATAVKVYNEQFF.

The chain couples TRBV2 to TRBJ1-1, with D possibly matching TRBD1 (5 bases). Trimming took 1 base from V and 7 from J, leaving 16 bases between them. In germline, CDR1 is SNHLY, CDR2 FYNNEI. This CDR3 has 15 amino acids. The chain's CDR3 is CASSEEAQGEVEAFF. The CDR3 region has the DNA TGTGCCAGCAGTGAAGAGGCGCAGGGAGAAGTTGAAGCTTTCTTT. Full variable domain (rest looked up from reference TRBV2 and TRBJ1-1): EPEVTQTPSHQVTQMGQEVILRCVPISNHLYFYWYRQILGQKVEFLVSFYNNEISEKSEIFDDQFSVERPDGSNFTLKIRSTKLEDSAMYFCASSEEAQGEVEAFFGQGTRLTVV.

The V call is TRBV7-9, the J call TRBJ1-4, with D maybe TRBD1 (6 bases). Trimming took 8 bases from V and 2 from J, leaving 9 bases between them. CDR3 length: 13 amino acids. The germline gives CDR1 SEHNR, CDR2 FQNEAQ (reference sequence). CDR3 bases: TGTGCCAGCCGGGGGCATACTAATGAAAAACTGTTTTTT. This codes for CASRGHTNEKLFF.

This chain uses TRBV7-2 with TRBJ1-1; the D gene is possibly TRBD1 (6 bases). The V end was cut by 5 bases, the J end by 11 bases, with 21 bases between. From germline, CDR1 is SGHTA and CDR2 FQGNSA. The CDR3 consists of 14 residues. CDR3: CASSRGRGALWAFF. The CDR3 DNA sequence: TGTGCCAGCAGCCGTGGCCGGGGGGCTCTCTGGGCTTTCTTT.

This clonotype was counted only a few times. This chain joins TRBV20-1 and TRBJ1-1; a possible D gene is TRBD1 (6 bases). CDR3 size: 11 residues. Germline V gives CDR1 DFQATT, CDR2 SNEGSKA (reference sequence). Deletions cut 4 bases from V and 7 bases from J, with 10 bases between. CDR3: CSATGQIEAFF. Here the CDR3 DNA reads TGCAGTGCTACTGGACAGATTGAAGCTTTCTTT.

This sequence joins TRBV12-3 or TRBV12-4 and TRBJ2-4; possibly TRBD2 for D (5 bases). CDR3 size: 15 residues. V lost 2 bases and J lost 0, with 8 bases in between. The CDR3 DNA follows: TGTGCCAGCAGTTTAAGGGAGTTAGCCAAAAACATTCAGTACTTC. Translating gives CASSLRELAKNIQYF.

This clonotype showed up just a few times. CDR3 coding DNA: TGCAGTGCTGGGCGGAGAGTCTCCTACGAGCAGTACTTC. Translating gives CSAGRRVSYEQYF. V is TRBV20-1 and J is TRBJ2-7; no definite D call. The germline CDR1 and CDR2 sequences are DFQATT and SNEGSKA (reference sequence). V was clipped by 5 bases and J by 0 bases, with 11 bases between them. This CDR3 has 13 amino acids.